One and the same sample provided the 20 T cell receptor beta chains below, sequenced in a study of cytomegalovirus exposure and HLA in healthy donors. A multiplex PCR was run with 60 Vbeta primers and 13 Jbeta primers. The assay was immunoSEQ multiplex PCR, and TCRdb's table has in-frame clones only and misses some. The sample holds 85,000 to 100,000 clones, 64% seen once. Sequencing was carried out using PBMCs. These receptor sequences come from a man aged 55 to 69 in good health and CMV-seronegative.

This clone occurred a few times. This chain joins TRBV30 and TRBJ2-7; D is unresolved. The CDR3 is 11 amino acids. Trimming removed 5 bases from V and 5 bases from J, with 10 bases in between. From germline, CDR1 is GTSNPN and CDR2 SVGIG (reference sequence). CDR3 sequence reads: CAWSGENEQYF. The CDR3 coding sequence is TGTGCCTGGTCTGGTGAGAACGAGCAGTACTTC. Combining the CDR3 with reference TRBV30 and TRBJ2-7 gives the whole variable domain SQTIHQWPATLVQPVGSPLSLECTVEGTSNPNLYWYRQAAGRGLQLLFYSVGIGQISSEVPQNLSASRPQDRQFILSSKKLLLSDSGFYLCAWSGENEQYFGPGTRLTVT.

This chain joins TRBV6-1 and TRBJ2-5; D remains ambiguous. The V end was cut by 4 bases, the J end by 1 base, with 4 bases between. From germline, CDR1 is MNHNS and CDR2 SASEGT. The CDR3 totals 12 residues. The CDR3 bases are TGTGCCAGCAGTGCCATCCAAGAGACCCAGTACTTC. Protein: CASSAIQETQYF.

The chain uses TRBV9 and TRBJ2-5; D may be TRBD1 (6 bases). CDR1 and CDR2 (germline): SGDLS, YYNGEE. The germline V and J ends were trimmed by 0 bases and 0 bases, with 9 bases remaining between them. The CDR3 is made up of 15 amino acids. The CDR3 DNA follows: TGTGCCAGCAGCGTAGTGAAGGGGGACCAAGAGACCCAGTACTTC. Translating it yields CASSVVKGDQETQYF. Together with reference TRBV9 and TRBJ2-5, the CDR3 gives the full variable domain: DSGVTQTPKHLITATGQRVTLRCSPRSGDLSVYWYQQSLDQGLQFLIQYYNGEERAKGNILERFSAQQFPDLHSELNLSSLELGDSALYFCASSVVKGDQETQYFGPGTRLLVL.

The CDR3: CASSGDRAEQYF. CDR3 nucleotide sequence: TGTGCCAGCAGCGGTGACAGGGCCGAGCAGTACTTC. J is TRBJ2-7 and V is TRBV9; TRBD1 agrees at 7 bases. Germline lookup yields CDR1 SGDLS and CDR2 YYNGEE. V lost 3 bases, J lost 6 bases, and 3 bases stayed unmatched. The CDR3 has 12 amino acids. The whole variable domain, remainder taken from reference TRBV9 and TRBJ2-7, is DSGVTQTPKHLITATGQRVTLRCSPRSGDLSVYWYQQSLDQGLQFLIQYYNGEERAKGNILERFSAQQFPDLHSELNLSSLELGDSALYFCASSGDRAEQYFGPGTRLTVT.

This sequence joins TRBV5-5 and TRBJ2-7, with 8 positions matching TRBD2. The CDR3 length is 15 residues. V shed 1 base and J 3 bases; nucleotides not matched to a gene: 6. In germline, CDR1 is SGHKS, CDR2 YYEKEE (reference sequence). The CDR3 here is CASSLSSGWGYEQYF. As DNA, the CDR3 is TGTGCCAGCAGCTTGTCTAGCGGGTGGGGCTACGAGCAGTACTTC. Supplemented by reference TRBV5-5 and TRBJ2-7, the full variable domain reads DAGVTQSPTHLIKTRGQQVTLRCSPISGHKSVSWYQQVLGQGPQFIFQYYEKEERGRGNFPDRFSARQFPNYSSELNVNALLLGDSALYLCASSLSSGWGYEQYFGPGTRLTVT.

As regards this clone: This likely reflects a read error, since a far larger clone is one base away. The gene calls are TRBV5-4 and TRBJ2-7, with 7 positions matching TRBD1. Germline V lookup: CDR1 SGHNT, CDR2 YYREEE (reference sequence). This CDR3 spans 14 amino acids. With V trimmed by 4 bases and J by 3 bases, 7 bases remained unmatched. The CDR3 bases are TGTGCCAGCAGCACCCGGGACAGTTACTACGAGCAGTACTTC. Protein product: CASSTRDSYYEQYF.

The chain links TRBV11-1 to TRBJ2-2; D might be TRBD1 (6 bases). This CDR3 has 12 residues. Germline assignment: CDR1 SGHAT and CDR2 FQDESV (reference sequence). Trimming shortened V by 5 bases and J by 8 bases, and 9 bases separated the two germline ends. The CDR3 DNA is TGTGCCAGCAGCATACAGGGTGGGGAGCTGTTTTTT. Residues: CASSIQGGELFF. The whole variable domain, remainder taken from reference TRBV11-1 and TRBJ2-2, is EAEVAQSPRYKITEKSQAVAFWCDPISGHATLYWYRQILGQGPELLVQFQDESVVDDSQLPKDRFSAERLKGVDSTLKIQPAELGDSAMYLCASSIQGGELFFGEGSRLTVL.

The gene calls are TRBV14 and TRBJ2-1; 7 bases map to TRBD2. Looked up from germline, CDR1 is SGHDN and CDR2 is FVKESK. With V trimmed by 1 base and J by 3 bases, 3 bases remained unmatched. This CDR3 contains 15 residues. The CDR3 coding sequence is TGTGCCAGCAGCCAAGCACTAGCGAGCTACAATGAGCAGTTCTTC. Its protein is CASSQALASYNEQFF.

This chain connects TRBV19 to TRBJ2-1; possible D gene TRBD1, 6 bases. The length of the CDR3 is 13 residues. CDR1 LNHDA and CDR2 SQIVND come from the germline V gene (reference sequence). Trimming removed 8 bases from V and 1 base from J, with 9 bases in between. CDR3 in amino acids: CASEGHSYNEQFF. The CDR3 coding sequence is TGTGCCAGTGAGGGACATTCCTACAATGAGCAGTTCTTC.

The chain uses TRBV30 and TRBJ1-5; tentatively, D is TRBD1 (5 bases). There are 13 residues in the CDR3. V was pared by 5 bases and J by 0 bases, with 8 bases between. Looked up from germline, CDR1 is GTSNPN and CDR2 is SVGIG (reference sequence). This CDR3 reads CAWGDFSNQPQHF. DNA for the CDR3: TGTGCCTGGGGGGACTTTAGCAATCAGCCCCAGCATTTT.

The V call is TRBV7-6, the J call TRBJ2-7; 8 positions agree with TRBD1. CDR3 length: 13 residues. The V gene's germline CDR1 is SGHVS and CDR2 FNYEAQ. After removal of 5 bases from V and 6 bases from J, the junction contained 6 bases not matched to a gene. The CDR3: CASSPDRVSEQYF. CDR3 DNA sequence: TGTGCCAGCAGCCCGGACAGGGTCAGCGAGCAGTACTTC.

The chain joins TRBV7-2 to TRBJ2-2; D is possibly TRBD2 (6 bases). The V end was cut by 4 bases, the J end by 2 bases, with 20 bases between. CDR1 and CDR2 (germline): SGHTA, FQGNSA. CDR3 size: 18 residues. CDR3 coding DNA: TGTGCCAGCAGCTGGGGACTCCTCAAGGGCCTTAACACCGGGGAGCTGTTTTTT. Translation gives CASSWGLLKGLNTGELFF.

This clone was counted a few times. The chain combines TRBV25-1 with TRBJ1-5; the D gene is possibly TRBD1 (5 bases). This CDR3 has 15 residues. From germline, CDR1 is MGHDK and CDR2 SYGVNS. The V gene lost 2 bases and the J gene lost 4 bases, with 12 bases spanning the gap. The CDR3 loop reads CASSEPGGKNQPQHF. The CDR3 DNA reads as TGTGCCAGCAGTGAACCCGGGGGGAAGAATCAGCCCCAGCATTTT.

This clone has only one observation. The J gene is TRBJ1-6, the V gene TRBV9; D might be TRBD1 (5 bases). The germline gives CDR1 SGDLS, CDR2 YYNGEE. Between the trimmed V and J ends, which lost 4 bases and 9 bases, there was a span of 14 bases. This CDR3 is built from 14 residues. CDR3 coding DNA: TGTGCCAGCAGCCCACAGGTAGAACCTTCACCCCTCCACTTT. The encoded protein is CASSPQVEPSPLHF.

This clone was seen once. The chain recombines TRBV27 with TRBJ2-7, with 9 nucleotides matching TRBD2. There are 14 residues in the CDR3. V was pared by 6 bases and J by 1 base, with 4 bases of the junction left unmatched. Germline CDR1 is MNHEY and CDR2 is SMNVEV (reference sequence). CDR3 amino acids: CASRLTSGSYEQYF. CDR3 coding DNA: TGTGCCAGCAGGCTGACTAGCGGATCCTACGAGCAGTACTTC.

This clone came up a few times. Written as DNA, the CDR3 is TGTGCCAGCAGCCACTACCGTCGACTAGCGGGGCGCACTAGCACAGATACGCAGTATTTT. Translation: CASSHYRRLAGRTSTDTQYF. The rearrangement joins TRBV13 to TRBJ2-3, with 11 nucleotides matching TRBD2. CDR1 PRHDT and CDR2 FYEKMQ come from the germline V gene (reference sequence). Trimming took 5 bases from V and 0 from J; bases not matched to a gene: 16. The CDR3 is 20 amino acids.

The chain links TRBV11-3 to TRBJ2-7; perhaps TRBD2 as D (5 bases). V was trimmed by 5 bases and J by 7 bases, leaving 9 bases between them. The CDR3 is 11 amino acids. Per germline, CDR1 SGHNT and CDR2 YENEEA. CDR3 loop: CASSRSGEQYF. The CDR3 coding sequence is TGTGCCAGCAGCCGCTCGGGAGAGCAGTACTTC.

This chain links TRBV15 with TRBJ2-3, with TRBD1 identical over 9 bases. The junction had 11 bases not matched to a gene; V was cut back by 3 bases and J by 7 bases. The germline V gene has CDR1 LNHNV and CDR2 YYDKDF (reference sequence). This CDR3 has 16 residues. CDR3 region: CATSSRDGTGINTQYF. The CDR3 bases are TGTGCCACCAGCAGCCGAGACGGGACAGGGATTAATACGCAGTATTTT.

The chain employs TRBV5-8 and TRBJ1-5; a possible D gene is TRBD1 (5 bases). The CDR3 has 15 amino acids. Germline V CDR1 and CDR2: SGHTS, YDEGEE. The V and J ends lost 0 bases and 5 bases respectively, with 12 bases between them. CDR3 loop: CASSLGDWPDQPQHF. Written as DNA, the CDR3 is TGTGCCAGCAGCTTGGGGGACTGGCCAGATCAGCCCCAGCATTTT.

The chain recombines TRBV27 with TRBJ1-2, with unresolved D. Trimming shortened V by 6 bases and J by 4 bases, and 15 bases separated the two germline ends. This CDR3 comprises 14 residues. From germline, CDR1 is MNHEY and CDR2 SMNVEV (reference sequence). The CDR3 region is CASSPREVFYGYTF. CDR3 bases: TGTGCCAGCAGCCCCCGGGAAGTATTCTATGGCTACACCTTC.